This T cell receptor (beta chain) was recorded in a study of T cells in Graves' hyperthyroidism and ophthalmopathy. Uncontrolled infection, other autoimmune disease, pregnancy or lactation disqualified patients from enrolment. Diagnostic assessment was based on clinical symptoms, serum thyroxine and TRAb, thyroid ultrasound and orbital computed tomography. RNA transcripts provided the source from which TCR beta CDR3 regions were amplified. TCR CDR3 underwent first-round RT-PCR with the HTBI primer set. Using its own MiXCR run on the multiplex PCR reads, TCRdb lists one record per CDR3 protein. Here the sample spans more than 350,000 distinct CDR3 sequences, roughly 15% being singletons. This clonotype was seen many times. Its antigen is currently unknown. Study-level findings and limits: Most clonotypes that expanded in the thyroid above 0.001 also showed up in blood. Through a model of 13 V-J features, ophthalmopathy was separated from stable hyperthyroidism.

This CDR3 has 13 amino acids. In germline, CDR1 is SNHLY, CDR2 FYNNEI. Trimming removed 6 bases from V and 5 bases from J, with 13 bases in between. The V call is TRBV2, the J call TRBJ2-5; no clear D. The specimen sequenced was blood. The source is a woman in her fifties or sixties with Graves' ophthalmopathy. CDR3 DNA sequence: TGTGCCAGCAGGGCCGAAGCAGGCGAGACCCAGTACTTC. It codes for CASRAEAGETQYF.